The entry below gives a single TCR beta chain sequence along with its context. The sample belongs to a study of blood T cell repertoires in COVID-19. Study in general: Both acute and convalescent COVID-19 samples were obtained from the United States, Italy and Spain. T cells, B-cell-depleted T cells, or PBMCs provided the cDNA or gDNA that served as material.

CDR1 is SGHTA, CDR2 FQGNSA, per germline. This CDR3 is built from 14 residues. V lost 4 bases to trimming and J lost 2 bases, with 11 bases between them. In the authors' methods: Estimation of nucleated cell counts relied on the amplification of reference gene primers. The protocol was immunoSEQ multiplex PCR, while the TCRdb copy is restricted to in-frame clones and leaves out a portion. V, J and clone size derive from that table, while D and trimming were established from the DNA sequence. Among about 190,000 clones, roughly 89% were seen once, and the ten largest hold roughly 0.56%. This TCR derives from a man aged 50 to 60 with acute or convalescent COVID-19. V gene TRBV7-2 combines with J gene TRBJ1-2, with a tentative D call TRBD1 (6 bases). Sequenced input: peripheral blood. The CDR3 loop reads CASSSDRTNYGYTF. CDR3 DNA: TGTGCCAGCAGCTCCGACAGGACAAACTATGGCTACACCTTC.